The 28 T cell receptor beta chains given below trace back to one sample, sequenced in a study of T cells in Graves' hyperthyroidism and ophthalmopathy. TCR beta CDR3 sequences were amplified from RNA transcripts. A first-round RT-PCR of the TCR CDR3 used the HTBI primer set. TCRdb re-analysed the multiplex PCR reads in MiXCR, keeping a single row per CDR3 protein. Here the sample spans almost 600,000 distinct CDR3 sequences, 14% being singletons. Sample: blood. These receptors were obtained from a woman aged 25-40 years with Graves' hyperthyroidism that later progressed to Graves' ophthalmopathy.

The J gene is TRBJ1-6, the V gene TRBV7-9, with D perhaps TRBD1 (5 bases). The germline gives CDR1 SEHNR, CDR2 FQNEAQ (reference sequence). The length of the CDR3 is 13 residues. V was cut by 7 bases and J by 10 bases, with 14 bases left in between. The DNA of the CDR3 is TGTGCCAGCACAGGGATTAGCGGATCACCCCTCCACTTT. This translates into CASTGISGSPLHF.

This clonotype was seen many times. The gene calls are TRBV27 and TRBJ1-5, with 7 bases fitting TRBD1. CDR1 is MNHEY and CDR2 is SMNVEV in the germline V gene (reference sequence). This CDR3 is built from 16 residues. V gave up 6 bases and J gave up 0 bases; unmatched junction bases: 8. CDR3 DNA: TGTGCCAGCAGGCTGACAGGGTCCTATAGCAATCAGCCCCAGCATTTT. Its protein is CASRLTGSYSNQPQHF.

This clonotype was detected many times. This chain connects TRBV28 to TRBJ1-5; D not certain. Trimming left V 5 bases short and J 5 bases short, with 7 bases between. In germline, CDR1 is MDHEN, CDR2 SYDVKM. CDR3 length: 12 residues. The CDR3 nucleotides are TGTGCCAGCAGTCTTGAGGATCAGCCCCAGCATTTT. Its protein is CASSLEDQPQHF. Supplemented by reference TRBV28 and TRBJ1-5, the full variable domain reads DVKVTQSSRYLVKRTGEKVFLECVQDMDHENMFWYRQDPGLGLRLIYFSYDVKMKEKGDIPEGYSVSREKKERFSLILESASTNQTSMYLCASSLEDQPQHFGDGTRLSIL.

This chain connects TRBV24-1 to TRBJ2-7; 9 bases align to TRBD1. Germline V gene sequence: CDR1 KGHDR, CDR2 SFDVKD. The CDR3 is 15 residues long. V trimming: 2 bases; J trimming: 5 bases; junction bases outside the gene matches: 6. The CDR3 reads CATSDSGQGMNEQYF. CDR3 in DNA: TGTGCCACCAGTGATTCGGGACAGGGTATGAACGAGCAGTACTTC.

The table lists this clonotype with many counts. The chain carries TRBV27 and TRBJ1-5; D gene uncertain. CDR1 and CDR2 (germline): MNHEY, SMNVEV (reference sequence). The CDR3 covers 17 residues. V gave up 5 bases and J gave up 4 bases, with 21 bases separating them. CDR3 protein: CASSRKPGSSLNQPQHF. The CDR3 DNA reads as TGTGCCAGCAGTCGTAAACCAGGTTCTTCTCTTAATCAGCCCCAGCATTTT.

This clonotype was detected a few times. The chain recombines TRBV4-1 with TRBJ2-7, with D possibly matching TRBD2 (6 bases). CDR1 and CDR2 from the germline V gene are MGHRA and YSYEKL. The V end lost 1 base, the J end lost 0 bases, and 10 bases lay between the germline ends. The CDR3 covers 15 residues. Written as DNA, the CDR3 is TGCGCCAGCAGCCAAGCCCCTAGCGCCTCCTACGAGCAGTACTTC. Its translation: CASSQAPSASYEQYF.

This clonotype was counted at least ten times. This rearrangement joins TRBV6-2 or TRBV6-3 to TRBJ1-4; D not certain. V dropped 4 bases and J dropped 4 bases, with 10 bases sitting between them. Germline values: CDR1 MNHEY, CDR2 SVGEGT. CDR3 length: 14 residues. CDR3 sequence: CASSSWGDNEKLFF. CDR3 nucleotides: TGTGCCAGCAGTTCGTGGGGAGATAATGAAAAACTGTTTTTT.

Only a few counts were recorded for this clonotype. CDR3 nucleotides: TGCGCCAGCAGCCAAGATCCCGCCGGCGAATACGAGCAGTACTTC. As protein: CASSQDPAGEYEQYF. The chain couples TRBV4-3 to TRBJ2-7; D gene unclear. Germline V lookup: CDR1 LGHNA, CDR2 YSLEER. The CDR3 totals 15 residues. With 0 bases removed from V and 4 bases from J, the gap between germline ends came to 13 bases.

The table lists this clonotype with many counts. The CDR3 here is CSASSPTYNEQFF. Written as DNA, the CDR3 is TGCAGTGCTAGTTCCCCAACCTACAATGAGCAGTTCTTC. The rearrangement uses TRBV20-1 and TRBJ2-1; no reliable D call. This CDR3 comprises 13 residues. Trimming removed 3 bases from V and 2 bases from J, with 8 bases in between. CDR1 DFQATT and CDR2 SNEGSKA come from the germline V gene (reference sequence).

This clonotype has a handful of counts. The rearrangement uses TRBV3-1 and TRBJ1-5, with TRBD1 as a possible D gene (6 bases). Germline V gives CDR1 LGHDT, CDR2 YNNKEL (reference sequence). The CDR3 extends over 15 amino acids. V was trimmed by 2 bases and J by 5 bases, leaving 13 bases between them. CDR3: CASSQKGGSHQPQHF. CDR3 nucleotide sequence: TGTGCCAGCAGCCAAAAGGGGGGAAGTCATCAGCCCCAGCATTTT.

This clonotype was counted many times. J is TRBJ2-7 and V is TRBV27; D is perhaps TRBD1 (6 bases). The V end was cut by 3 bases, the J end by 4 bases, with 10 bases between. The CDR3 has 13 amino acids. Germline CDR1 is MNHEY and CDR2 is SMNVEV (reference sequence). In DNA form, the CDR3 reads TGTGCCAGCAGTTTTAGGACAGAGTACGAGCAGTACTTC. Protein: CASSFRTEYEQYF.

This clonotype was detected many times. The chain links TRBV12-3 or TRBV12-4 to TRBJ2-1, with TRBD2 identical over 8 bases. After removal of 5 bases from V and 7 bases from J, the junction contained 10 bases not matched to a gene. There are 15 residues in the CDR3. The CDR3 loop reads CASSTPLAGSNEQFF. Here the CDR3 DNA reads TGTGCCAGCAGTACCCCCCTAGCGGGTTCTAATGAGCAGTTCTTC.

In this sample, this clonotype turned up many times. The chain links TRBV3-1 to TRBJ1-6, with 7 positions matching TRBD1. The CDR3 loop spans 16 amino acids. J was trimmed by 3 bases and V by 0 bases; bases with no gene match: 2. Germline V gene data show CDR1 as LGHDT and CDR2 as YNNKEL (reference sequence). The CDR3 DNA is TGTGCCAGCAGCCAAGACGACAGGGACTATAATTCACCCCTCCACTTT. Translating it yields CASSQDDRDYNSPLHF.

This clonotype was found many times. The genes are TRBV7-2 and TRBJ1-6; 8 bases are shared with TRBD1. The length of the CDR3 is 14 residues. The germline V gene encodes CDR1 SGHTA and CDR2 FQGNSA. Trimming took 6 bases from V and 7 from J; bases not matched to a gene: 5. The chain's CDR3 is CASRLDRANSPLHF. The CDR3 DNA follows: TGTGCCAGCAGACTGGACAGGGCAAATTCACCCCTCCACTTT.

This clonotype appeared once. The V call is TRBV4-2, the J call TRBJ2-5, with a weak D call TRBD2 (6 bases). V gave up 4 bases and J gave up 1 base, with 13 bases separating them. CDR1 and CDR2 from the germline V gene are LGHNA and YNFKEQ. The CDR3 loop spans 15 amino acids. The CDR3, as DNA: TGTGCCAGCAGCCGAGGACTAAGTTCCCAAGAGACCCAGTACTTC. Amino acids: CASSRGLSSQETQYF.

This clonotype was found many times. V and J are TRBV2 and TRBJ2-7; D not certain. Germline CDR1 reads SNHLY; CDR2 reads FYNNEI. This CDR3 region has 14 residues. The germline V and J ends were trimmed by 2 bases and 1 base, with 9 bases remaining between them. Here the CDR3 reads CASSEYITSYEQYF. CDR3 nucleotide sequence: TGTGCCAGCAGTGAATATATCACGTCCTACGAGCAGTACTTC.

This clonotype has at least ten counts. The rearrangement links TRBV12-3 or TRBV12-4 to TRBJ2-2; 7 nucleotides match TRBD1. Losses at the gene ends were 5 bases for V and 7 bases for J; bases not matched to a gene: 7. The CDR3 length is 14 residues. The CDR3 region is CASSLRQGSGELFF. CDR3 coding DNA: TGTGCCAGCAGTCTTCGACAGGGTAGCGGGGAGCTGTTTTTT.

This clonotype was counted many times. The chain recombines TRBV18 with TRBJ1-1; D remains ambiguous. V was shortened by 3 bases and J by 1 base, with 15 bases between the two germline ends. CDR1 and CDR2 (germline): KGHSH, LQKENI. The CDR3 is made up of 16 amino acids. CDR3 DNA: TGTGCCAGCTCACCGTTGGGGTCCTGGGGGAACACTGAAGCTTTCTTT. This sequence encodes CASSPLGSWGNTEAFF.

On this clonotype itself: This CDR3 fails to terminate in the conserved phenylalanine or tryptophan, so it likely reflects a read error. The rearrangement links TRBV7-3 to TRBJ1-1; D might be TRBD1 (5 bases). The CDR3 has 15 residues. In germline, CDR1 is SGHTA, CDR2 FQGTGA. Trimming shortened V by 1 base and J by 0 bases, and 9 bases separated the two germline ends. This CDR3 is CASSLNPGLNTEAFL. CDR3 nucleotides: TGTGCCAGCAGCTTAAATCCGGGACTGAACACTGAAGCTTTCTTA.

Of note for this clonotype: This clone may be a read error of a much larger clone one base away. The genes are TRBV19 and TRBJ1-2; D is possibly TRBD1 (5 bases). The CDR3 totals 14 residues. Germline loops: CDR1 LNHDA, CDR2 SQIVND (reference sequence). Trimming pared 8 bases from V and 7 bases from J, leaving 20 bases between. The CDR3 sequence: CASRAEGTFSGYTF. In DNA form, the CDR3 reads TGTGCCAGTCGTGCCGAAGGGACTTTTAGTGGCTACACCTTC.

This clonotype was found many times. The rearrangement uses TRBV29-1 and TRBJ1-1; no definite D call. Trimming removed 3 bases from V and 1 base from J, with 9 bases in between. This CDR3 has 13 residues. Looked up from germline, CDR1 is SQVTM and CDR2 is ANQGSEA. The CDR3 here is CSVDVVGNTEAFF. In DNA, the CDR3 is TGCAGCGTTGACGTAGTGGGGAACACTGAAGCTTTCTTT.

This clonotype was seen many times. The gene calls are TRBV19 and TRBJ2-1; possibly TRBD2 for D (6 bases). Germline V lookup: CDR1 LNHDA, CDR2 SQIVND (reference sequence). The CDR3 sequence is 17 residues long. The V and J ends lost 4 bases and 0 bases respectively, with 16 bases between them. DNA of the CDR3: TGTGCCAGTAGTACACCTCTAGACGGGAGCTCCTACAATGAGCAGTTCTTC. Protein: CASSTPLDGSSYNEQFF. Combining the CDR3 with reference TRBV19 and TRBJ2-1 gives the whole variable domain DGGITQSPKYLFRKEGQNVTLSCEQNLNHDAMYWYRQDPGQGLRLIYYSQIVNDFQKGDIAEGYSVSREKKESFPLTVTSAQKNPTAFYLCASSTPLDGSSYNEQFFGPGTRLTVL.

This clonotype was picked up many times. This chain connects TRBV7-9 to TRBJ2-5, with 9 bases lining up with TRBD2. The germline CDR1 and CDR2 sequences are SEHNR and FQNEAQ (reference sequence). This CDR3 has 17 amino acids. V lost 5 bases and J lost 3; bases outside the gene matches: 13. CDR3 nucleotide sequence: TGTGCCAGCAGCCCCCCTTATCTGGTAGCGGGAGAAGAGACCCAGTACTTC. Its protein is CASSPPYLVAGEETQYF.

This clonotype showed up many times. The rearrangement joins TRBV6-5 to TRBJ2-7, with D unresolved. The CDR3 is made up of 16 amino acids. V shed 0 bases and J shed 0 bases, with 12 bases lying between them. The germline CDR1 and CDR2 sequences are MNHEY and SVGAGI. As DNA, the CDR3 is TGTGCCAGCAGTTACTCGTCGTCAGTGTACTCCTACGAGCAGTACTTC. Amino acids: CASSYSSSVYSYEQYF.

The chain recombines TRBV9 with TRBJ2-7, with TRBD1 identical over 7 bases. The junction had 7 bases not matched to a gene; V was cut back by 3 bases and J by 7 bases. This CDR3 region has 13 residues. Germline loops: CDR1 SGDLS, CDR2 YYNGEE. CDR3: CASSATGAGEQYF. CDR3 coding DNA: TGTGCCAGCAGCGCCACAGGGGCAGGGGAGCAGTACTTC.

This clonotype was seen only a few times. The rearrangement uses TRBV20-1 and TRBJ1-2; perhaps TRBD1 as D (5 bases). The CDR3 has 16 residues. Germline lookup yields CDR1 DFQATT and CDR2 SNEGSKA (reference sequence). V was pared by 3 bases and J by 2 bases, with 19 bases between. CDR3 loop: CSASRDWVRTNYGYTF. Written as DNA, the CDR3 is TGCAGTGCTAGCCGGGACTGGGTCCGAACAAACTATGGCTACACCTTC.

The chain is built from TRBV27 and TRBJ1-1; 8 bases match TRBD1. Germline CDR1 reads MNHEY; CDR2 reads SMNVEV (reference sequence). This CDR3 has 17 amino acids. After removal of 6 bases from V and 0 bases from J, the junction contained 12 bases not matched to a gene. CDR3 sequence (DNA): TGTGCCAGCAGCCTTCTCCCAGGGGGCGACTTGAACACTGAAGCTTTCTTT. As protein: CASSLLPGGDLNTEAFF.

This chain joins TRBV4-2 and TRBJ2-5, with 9 bases fitting TRBD1. Trimming removed 4 bases from V and 5 bases from J; junction bases left unmatched: 8. Germline loops: CDR1 LGHNA, CDR2 YNFKEQ. This CDR3 spans 15 amino acids. The chain's CDR3 is CASSRDRAGEETQYF. The CDR3 region has the DNA TGTGCCAGCAGCCGGGACAGGGCGGGGGAGGAGACCCAGTACTTC.